The sequence of this T cell receptor (beta chain) was determined in a study of human CD8 memory T cell subsets (TCRdb year 2020). Context from the whole study: To assess how stem-like (TSTEM), progenitor exhausted-like (TPEX) and effector memory CD8+ T cell subsets are clonally related, the TCRbeta repertoires of these three subsets were compared. TCRbeta repertoires were obtained from about 6 donors, each contributing TSTEM, TPEX and effector memory subsets.

A Human TCR Profiling Kit was used to prepare UMI-labeled 5' RACE TCRbeta libraries. Every TCRbeta library was prepared in parallel with an identical number of PCR cycles. Processing in the source paper ran as follows. Each TCRbeta library contained between roughly 2,600 and 20,000 functional CDR3beta clonotypes. MIGEC 1.2.9 was used for UMI extraction and consensus assembly, with a minimum of three reads required per UMI. MiXCR 3.0.3 was used to extract the in-frame CDR3beta repertoires. Each sample was downsampled to 42,000 randomly selected UMIs before diversity metrics were calculated in VDJtools 1.2.1. For each sample pair, the repertoire overlap metrics D, R and F2 were calculated in VDJtools using the top 3,000 clones. The reads were reprocessed in TCRdb, with one entry per CDR3 protein sequence and no accompanying DNA. It is TCRdb's table, rather than the study itself, that gives the V and J calls and clone size. The table for this sample records 5,000 to 6,500 distinct CDR3 sequences. The leading ten clones occupy around 35% of the sample.

The investigation overall reported the following: Sequencing was limited to TCRbeta chains, and the repertoire comparisons were based on about 6 donors analyzed with paired t-tests and Bonferroni correction. Based on Chao1 estimates, TSTEM subsets appeared to have greater repertoire diversity than TPEX subsets, which could potentially reflect a broader range of specificities. Both stem-like subsets shared clonotypes with effector memory cells, but TSTEM and TPEX repertoires overlapped minimally, suggesting distinct antigen spectra. TSTEM and TPEX subsets showed similarly high normalized Shannon-Wiener diversity, whereas effector memory subsets were comparatively less diverse.

Peripheral blood mononuclear cells were isolated from healthy donor buffy coats by density gradient separation. Negative magnetic separation using EasySep or MojoSort CD8+ T cell isolation kits was how the study enriched total CD8+ T cells. For each subset, total RNA was extracted using an RNeasy Mini Kit from duplicate vials of 150,000 sorted CD8+ T cells. The PBMCs were used either fresh or after being cryopreserved in fetal bovine serum with roughly 9.2% DMSO. CD8+ T cell subsets were sorted to purity by fluorescence-activated cell sorting on a FACSAria III. As encoded in the germline V gene (reference sequence), CDR1 is MNHNY while CDR2 is SVGAGI. From the cysteine up to the phenylalanine, the CDR3 has a length of 16 residues. The DNA is unrecorded. Notes on this clonotype: There is no known antigen for this receptor.

The chain is encoded by TRBV6-6 joined to TRBJ2-5; the D gene TCRdb calls, TRBD1, cannot be checked with no DNA. What was sequenced was CD8+ T cells from PBMCs. The receptor was derived from a human donor in good health. For the CDR3, the sequence is CASSYSSGRTQETQYF.